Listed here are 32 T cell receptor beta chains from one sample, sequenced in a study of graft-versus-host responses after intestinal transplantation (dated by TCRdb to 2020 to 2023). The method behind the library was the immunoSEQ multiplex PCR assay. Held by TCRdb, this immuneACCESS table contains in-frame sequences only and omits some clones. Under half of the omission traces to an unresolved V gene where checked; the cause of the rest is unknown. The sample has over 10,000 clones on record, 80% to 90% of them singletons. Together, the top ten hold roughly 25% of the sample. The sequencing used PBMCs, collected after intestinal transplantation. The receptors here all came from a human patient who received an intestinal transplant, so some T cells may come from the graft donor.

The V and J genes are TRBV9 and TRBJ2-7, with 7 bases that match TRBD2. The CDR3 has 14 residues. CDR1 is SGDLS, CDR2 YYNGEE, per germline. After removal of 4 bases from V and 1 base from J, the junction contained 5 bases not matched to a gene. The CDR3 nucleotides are TGTGCCAGCAGCCCGGGGGGTTCTTCCTACGAGCAGTACTTC. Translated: CASSPGGSSYEQYF.

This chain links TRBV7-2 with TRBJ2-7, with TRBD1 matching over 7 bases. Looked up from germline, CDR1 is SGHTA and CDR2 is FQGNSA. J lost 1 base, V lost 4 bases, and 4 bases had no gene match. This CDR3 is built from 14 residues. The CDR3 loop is CASSSQGWSYEQYF. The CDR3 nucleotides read TGTGCCAGCAGCTCACAGGGGTGGTCCTACGAGCAGTACTTC.

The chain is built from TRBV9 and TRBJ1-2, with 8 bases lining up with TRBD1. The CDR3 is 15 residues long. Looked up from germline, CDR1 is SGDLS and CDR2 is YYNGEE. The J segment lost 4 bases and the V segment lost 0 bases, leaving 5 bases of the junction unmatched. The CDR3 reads CASSVALDRGYGYTF. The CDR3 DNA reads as TGTGCCAGCAGCGTAGCTCTAGACAGGGGCTATGGCTACACCTTC.

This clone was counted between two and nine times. CDR3 coding DNA: TGTGCCAGCAGCGTAGTAACAGGGTTTGGCTACACCTTC. Residues: CASSVVTGFGYTF. The rearrangement joins TRBV9 to TRBJ1-2, with a possible D match to TRBD1 (6 bases). Germline-derived CDR1 and CDR2 are SGDLS and YYNGEE. The CDR3 is 13 amino acids. V lost 0 bases, J lost 7 bases, and 10 bases lay in between.

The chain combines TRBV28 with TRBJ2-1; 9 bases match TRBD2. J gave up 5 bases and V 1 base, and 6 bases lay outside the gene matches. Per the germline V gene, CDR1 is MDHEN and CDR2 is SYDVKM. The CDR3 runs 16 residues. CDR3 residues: CASSLYSGRVNNEQFF. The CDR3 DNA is TGTGCCAGCAGTTTATATAGCGGGAGAGTCAACAATGAGCAGTTCTTC.

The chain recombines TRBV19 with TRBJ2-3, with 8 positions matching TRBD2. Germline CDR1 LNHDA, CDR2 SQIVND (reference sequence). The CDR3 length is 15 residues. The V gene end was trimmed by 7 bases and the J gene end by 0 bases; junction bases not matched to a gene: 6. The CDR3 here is CASKPVAGSTDTQYF. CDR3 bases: TGTGCCAGTAAACCCGTAGCGGGAAGCACAGATACGCAGTATTTT.

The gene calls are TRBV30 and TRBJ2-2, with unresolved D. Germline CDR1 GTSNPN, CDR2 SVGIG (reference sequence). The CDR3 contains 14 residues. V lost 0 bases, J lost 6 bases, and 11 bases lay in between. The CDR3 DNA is TGTGCCTGGAGTGTAGGCTGGGTCTCCGGGGAGCTGTTTTTT. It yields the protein CAWSVGWVSGELFF. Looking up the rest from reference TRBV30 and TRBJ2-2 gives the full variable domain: SQTIHQWPATLVQPVGSPLSLECTVEGTSNPNLYWYRQAAGRGLQLLFYSVGIGQISSEVPQNLSASRPQDRQFILSSKKLLLSDSGFYLCAWSVGWVSGELFFGEGSRLTVL.

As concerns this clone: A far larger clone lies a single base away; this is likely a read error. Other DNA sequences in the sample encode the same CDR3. The chain's CDR3 is CASRGAGRGTLNYGYTF. In DNA form, the CDR3 reads TGCGCCAGCAGGGGGGCGGGGAGGGGGACTCTAAACTATGGCTACACCTTC. This sequence joins TRBV28 and TRBJ1-2, with 7 bases that match TRBD1. Germline-derived CDR1 and CDR2 are MDHEN and SYDVKM. The CDR3 has 17 amino acids.

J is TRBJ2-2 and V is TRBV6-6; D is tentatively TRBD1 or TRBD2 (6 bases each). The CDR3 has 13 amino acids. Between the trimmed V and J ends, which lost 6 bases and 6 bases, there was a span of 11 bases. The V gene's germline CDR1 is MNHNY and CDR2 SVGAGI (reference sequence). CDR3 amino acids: CASRYREAGELFF. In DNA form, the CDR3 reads TGTGCCAGCAGGTACAGGGAGGCCGGGGAGCTGTTTTTT.

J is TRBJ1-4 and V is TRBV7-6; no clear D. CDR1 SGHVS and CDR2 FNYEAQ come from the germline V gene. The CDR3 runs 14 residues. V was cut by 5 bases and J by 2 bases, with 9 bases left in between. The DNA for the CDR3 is TGTGCCAGCAGCGGAGGGTCCACTAATGAAAAACTGTTTTTT. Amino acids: CASSGGSTNEKLFF. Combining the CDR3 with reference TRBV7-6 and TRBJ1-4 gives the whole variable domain GAGVSQSPRYKVTKRGQDVALRCDPISGHVSLYWYRQALGQGPEFLTYFNYEAQQDKSGLPNDRFSAERPEGSISTLTIQRTEQRDSAMYRCASSGGSTNEKLFFGSGTQLSVL.

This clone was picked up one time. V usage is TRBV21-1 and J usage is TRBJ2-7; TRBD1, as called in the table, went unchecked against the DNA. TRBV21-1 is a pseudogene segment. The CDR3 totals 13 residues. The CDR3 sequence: CASSKQGAREQYF. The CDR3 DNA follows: TGTGCCAGCAGCAAACAGGGGGCTAGGGAGCAGTACTTC.

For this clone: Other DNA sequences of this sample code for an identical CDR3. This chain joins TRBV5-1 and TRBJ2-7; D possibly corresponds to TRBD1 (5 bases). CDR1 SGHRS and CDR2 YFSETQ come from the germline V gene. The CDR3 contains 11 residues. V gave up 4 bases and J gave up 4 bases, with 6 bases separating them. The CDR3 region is CASSGHYEQYF. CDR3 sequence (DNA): TGCGCCAGCAGCGGACATTACGAGCAGTACTTC.

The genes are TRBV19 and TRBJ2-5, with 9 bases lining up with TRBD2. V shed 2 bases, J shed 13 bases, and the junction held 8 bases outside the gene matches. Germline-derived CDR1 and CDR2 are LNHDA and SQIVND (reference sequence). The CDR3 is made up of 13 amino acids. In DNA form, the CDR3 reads TGTGCCAGTAGTATAAGGGTAGCGGGAGAGCGGTACTTC. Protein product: CASSIRVAGERYF.

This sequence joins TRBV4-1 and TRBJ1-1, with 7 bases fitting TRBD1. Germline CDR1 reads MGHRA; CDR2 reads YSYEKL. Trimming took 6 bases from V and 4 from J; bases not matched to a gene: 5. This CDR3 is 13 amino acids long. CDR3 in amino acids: CASRGGGSTEAFF. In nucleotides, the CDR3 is TGCGCCAGCAGAGGAGGGGGCTCCACTGAAGCTTTCTTT.

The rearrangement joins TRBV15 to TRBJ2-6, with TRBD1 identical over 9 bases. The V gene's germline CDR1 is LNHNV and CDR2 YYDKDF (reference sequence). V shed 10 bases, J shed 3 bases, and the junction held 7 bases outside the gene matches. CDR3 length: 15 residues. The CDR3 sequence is CASGQGKIGANVLTF. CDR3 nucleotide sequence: TGTGCCAGCGGACAGGGGAAAATTGGGGCCAACGTCCTGACTTTC.

CDR3 in amino acids: CATSREETQYF. The CDR3, as DNA: TGTGCCACCAGCAGAGAAGAGACCCAGTACTTC. The V gene is TRBV15, the J gene TRBJ2-5, with no clear D. Germline lookup yields CDR1 LNHNV and CDR2 YYDKDF (reference sequence). The germline V and J ends were trimmed by 0 bases and 4 bases, with 0 bases remaining between them. The CDR3 runs 11 residues.

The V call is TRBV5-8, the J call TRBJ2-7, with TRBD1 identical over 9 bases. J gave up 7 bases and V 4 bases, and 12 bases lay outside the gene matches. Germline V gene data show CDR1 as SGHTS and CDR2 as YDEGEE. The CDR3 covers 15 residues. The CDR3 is CASSLGWTGAGEQYF. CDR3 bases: TGTGCCAGCAGCCTTGGATGGACAGGGGCAGGGGAGCAGTACTTC.

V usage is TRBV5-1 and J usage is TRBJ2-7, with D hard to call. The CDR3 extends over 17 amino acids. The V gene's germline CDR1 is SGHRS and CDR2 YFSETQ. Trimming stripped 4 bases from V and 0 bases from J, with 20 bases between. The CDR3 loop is CASSRDPSTFSSYEQYF. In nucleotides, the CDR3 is TGCGCCAGCAGCCGAGACCCAAGCACCTTTAGCTCCTACGAGCAGTACTTC.

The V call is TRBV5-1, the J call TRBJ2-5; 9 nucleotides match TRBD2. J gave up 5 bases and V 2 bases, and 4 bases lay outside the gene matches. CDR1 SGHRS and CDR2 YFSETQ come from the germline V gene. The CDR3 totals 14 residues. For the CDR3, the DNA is TGCGCCAGCAGCTTAAGCGGGAGGTCTGAGACCCAGTACTTC. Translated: CASSLSGRSETQYF.

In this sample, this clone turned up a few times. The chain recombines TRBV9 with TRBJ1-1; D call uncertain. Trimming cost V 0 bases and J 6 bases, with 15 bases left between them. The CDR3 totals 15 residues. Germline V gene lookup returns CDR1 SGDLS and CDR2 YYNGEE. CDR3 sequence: CASSVGEGWSAEAFF. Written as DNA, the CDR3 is TGTGCCAGCAGCGTAGGGGAGGGATGGAGCGCTGAAGCTTTCTTT.

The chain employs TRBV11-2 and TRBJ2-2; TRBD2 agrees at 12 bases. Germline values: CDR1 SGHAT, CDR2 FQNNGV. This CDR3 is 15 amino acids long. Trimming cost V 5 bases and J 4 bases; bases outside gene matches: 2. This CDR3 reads CASSLAGGATGELFF. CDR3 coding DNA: TGTGCCAGCAGCCTAGCGGGAGGGGCCACCGGGGAGCTGTTTTTT.

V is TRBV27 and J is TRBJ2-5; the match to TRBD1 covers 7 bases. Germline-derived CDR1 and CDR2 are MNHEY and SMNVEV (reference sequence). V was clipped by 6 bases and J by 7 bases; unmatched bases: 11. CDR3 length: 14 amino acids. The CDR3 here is CASSRDRASRTQYF. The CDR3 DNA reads TGTGCCAGCAGCCGAGACAGGGCCTCTCGGACCCAGTACTTC.

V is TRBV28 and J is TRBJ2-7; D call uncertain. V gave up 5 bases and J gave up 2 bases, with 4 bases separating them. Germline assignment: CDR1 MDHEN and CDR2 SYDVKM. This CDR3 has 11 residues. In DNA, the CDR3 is TGTGCCAGCAGTCGGGCCTACGAGCAGTACTTC. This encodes CASSRAYEQYF.

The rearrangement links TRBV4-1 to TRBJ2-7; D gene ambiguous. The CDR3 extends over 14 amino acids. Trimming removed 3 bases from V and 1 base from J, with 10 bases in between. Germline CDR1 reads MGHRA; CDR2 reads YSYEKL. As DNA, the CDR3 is TGCGCCAGCAGCCATACAGACGATTCCTACGAGCAGTACTTC. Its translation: CASSHTDDSYEQYF.

The DNA of the CDR3 is TGCGCCAGCAGCAGGGGGACGGGGAACACTGAAGCTTTCTTT. Translated, it gives CASSRGTGNTEAFF. The chain links TRBV5-1 to TRBJ1-1; D perhaps matches TRBD1 (6 bases). Germline assignment: CDR1 SGHRS and CDR2 YFSETQ. Trimming shortened V by 4 bases and J by 1 base, and 11 bases separated the two germline ends. CDR3 length: 14 residues.

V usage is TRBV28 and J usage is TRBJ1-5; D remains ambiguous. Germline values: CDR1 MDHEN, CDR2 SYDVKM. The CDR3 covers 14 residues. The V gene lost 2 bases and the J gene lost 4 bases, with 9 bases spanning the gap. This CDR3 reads CASSLPRRNQPQHF. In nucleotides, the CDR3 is TGTGCCAGCAGTTTACCTCGGCGGAATCAGCCCCAGCATTTT.

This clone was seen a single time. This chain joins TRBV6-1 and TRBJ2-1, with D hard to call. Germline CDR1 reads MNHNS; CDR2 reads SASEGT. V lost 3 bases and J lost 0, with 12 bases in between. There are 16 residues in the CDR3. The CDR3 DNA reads TGTGCCAGCAGTGACATCCGGGCGCCCTCCTACAATGAGCAGTTCTTC. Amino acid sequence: CASSDIRAPSYNEQFF.

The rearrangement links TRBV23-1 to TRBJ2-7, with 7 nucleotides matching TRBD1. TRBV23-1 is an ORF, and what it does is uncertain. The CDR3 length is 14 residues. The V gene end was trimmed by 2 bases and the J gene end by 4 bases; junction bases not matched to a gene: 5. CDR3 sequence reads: CASSQGQARYEQYF. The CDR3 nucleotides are TGCGCCAGCAGTCAAGGACAGGCTAGATACGAGCAGTACTTC.

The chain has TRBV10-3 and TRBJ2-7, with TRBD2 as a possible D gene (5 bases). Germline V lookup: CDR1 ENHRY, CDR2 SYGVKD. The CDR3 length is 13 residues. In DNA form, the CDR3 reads TGTGCGACGGCCCCACTAGTTTATAACGAGCAGTACTTC. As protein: CATAPLVYNEQYF.

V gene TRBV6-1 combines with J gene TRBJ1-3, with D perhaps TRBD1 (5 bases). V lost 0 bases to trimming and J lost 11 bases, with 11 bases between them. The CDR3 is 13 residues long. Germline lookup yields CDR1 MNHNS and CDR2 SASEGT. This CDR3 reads CASSEALGDSIYF. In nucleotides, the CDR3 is TGTGCCAGCAGTGAAGCGCTTGGGGACTCCATATATTTT.

CDR3 protein: CASSRRPGADTQYF. Written as DNA, the CDR3 is TGCGCCAGCAGCCGCCGGCCGGGGGCAGATACGCAGTATTTT. The genes are TRBV5-1 and TRBJ2-3; tentative D call: TRBD2 (6 bases). Germline CDR1 reads SGHRS; CDR2 reads YFSETQ. The CDR3 is 14 amino acids. V shed 4 bases and J shed 4 bases, with 13 bases lying between them.

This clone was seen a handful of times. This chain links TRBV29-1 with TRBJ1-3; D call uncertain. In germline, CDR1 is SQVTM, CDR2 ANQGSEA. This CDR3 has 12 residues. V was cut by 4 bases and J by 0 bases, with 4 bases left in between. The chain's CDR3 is CSVAHSGNTIYF. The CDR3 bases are TGCAGCGTTGCACACTCTGGAAACACCATATATTTT.